The next 10 T cell receptor beta chains were all read from a single sample in a study of radiotherapy plus CTLA-4 blockade in lung cancer. Assay used: immunoSEQ multiplex PCR; TCRdb lists only in-frame clones, some missing. The sample has tens of thousands of clones, around 80% seen once. Sequenced material: peripheral blood, taken from a patient treated with radiotherapy plus ipilimumab. The receptors originated from a human donor with non-small cell lung cancer who had a partial response to radiotherapy plus ipilimumab.

The V call is TRBV5-1, the J call TRBJ2-7; D perhaps matches TRBD2 (5 bases). The CDR3 covers 12 residues. Germline assignment: CDR1 SGHRS and CDR2 YFSETQ. V gave up 3 bases and J gave up 4 bases, with 8 bases separating them. In nucleotides, the CDR3 is TGCGCCAGCAGCTGGGGAGATTACGAGCAGTACTTC. Protein: CASSWGDYEQYF. The full variable domain, its missing parts supplied by reference TRBV5-1 and TRBJ2-7, is KAGVTQTPRYLIKTRGQQVTLSCSPISGHRSVSWYQQTPGQGLQFLFEYFSETQRNKGNFPGRFSGRQFSNSRSEMNVSTLELGDSALYLCASSWGDYEQYFGPGTRLTVT.

V usage is TRBV5-1 and J usage is TRBJ2-5, with 7 bases fitting TRBD2. V trimming: 7 bases; J trimming: 8 bases; junction bases outside the gene matches: 11. The CDR3 covers 13 residues. Per germline, CDR1 SGHRS and CDR2 YFSETQ. CDR3 coding DNA: TGCGCCAGCGCGGTAGCGGGTGGGAGAACCCAGTACTTC. Its protein product is CASAVAGGRTQYF.

This chain uses TRBV12-2 with TRBJ2-3; the table's D gene call, TRBD1, was not cross checked with the DNA. TRBV12-2 is flagged as a pseudogene. The CDR3 contains 12 residues. CDR3 loop: CASRQSTDTQYF. For the CDR3, the DNA is TGTGCAAGTCGCCAAAGCACAGATACGCAGTATTTT.

V and J are TRBV28 and TRBJ1-5; TRBD1 agrees at 9 bases. Trimming took 6 bases from V and 7 from J; bases not matched to a gene: 4. This CDR3 has 13 residues. Germline V gives CDR1 MDHEN, CDR2 SYDVKM. The CDR3 coding sequence is TGTGCCAGCAGAATTACAGGGGGCCAGCCCCAGCATTTT. Protein product: CASRITGGQPQHF.

The V and J genes are TRBV30 and TRBJ2-5, with 7 nucleotides matching TRBD2. Looked up from germline, CDR1 is GTSNPN and CDR2 is SVGIG (reference sequence). Trimming removed 4 bases from V and 2 bases from J; junction bases left unmatched: 10. The CDR3 is 15 amino acids. The CDR3 loop reads CAWNIAGPVQETQYF. CDR3 nucleotide sequence: TGTGCCTGGAACATAGCGGGCCCTGTTCAAGAGACCCAGTACTTC.

This sequence joins TRBV6-1 and TRBJ2-3; D is perhaps TRBD1 (6 bases). Germline V lookup: CDR1 MNHNS, CDR2 SASEGT. CDR3 length: 14 amino acids. Between the trimmed V and J ends, which lost 3 bases and 3 bases, there was a span of 10 bases. The CDR3 region is CASSEGAGTDTQYF. The CDR3 region has the DNA TGTGCCAGCAGTGAGGGGGCTGGAACAGATACGCAGTATTTT.

The chain carries TRBV18 and TRBJ1-6, with a tentative D call TRBD1 (5 bases). This CDR3 region has 14 residues. The germline gives CDR1 KGHSH, CDR2 LQKENI. V was shortened by 2 bases and J by 10 bases, with 12 bases between the two germline ends. Written as DNA, the CDR3 is TGTGCCAGCTCACCATCGGGGGTAGGATCACCCCTCCACTTT. It translates to CASSPSGVGSPLHF.

About this clone itself: Other nucleotide sequences from this sample produce the same CDR3. The genes are TRBV19 and TRBJ1-1, with D unclear. Per germline, CDR1 LNHDA and CDR2 SQIVND (reference sequence). V was pared by 3 bases and J by 4 bases, with 9 bases between. This CDR3 spans 13 amino acids. CDR3 protein: CASSIDRGTEAFF. CDR3 nucleotides: TGTGCCAGTAGTATCGATCGAGGCACTGAAGCTTTCTTT.

The J gene is TRBJ1-5, the V gene TRBV28; 7 bases fit TRBD1. The germline V gene has CDR1 MDHEN and CDR2 SYDVKM. The CDR3 consists of 15 residues. After removal of 1 base from V and 4 bases from J, the junction contained 4 bases not matched to a gene. CDR3 protein: CASSLSGQINQPQHF. CDR3 sequence (DNA): TGTGCCAGCAGTTTATCGGGACAGATAAATCAGCCCCAGCATTTT.

This clone has just one count. The V call is TRBV2, the J call TRBJ2-1; TRBD2 aligns across 10 bases. Germline V gene data show CDR1 as SNHLY and CDR2 as FYNNEI. This CDR3 is built from 15 residues. The V gene end was trimmed by 7 bases and the J gene end by 6 bases; junction bases not matched to a gene: 9. CDR3 amino acids: CASKRERGGSNEQFF. The CDR3 DNA reads TGTGCCAGCAAGAGGGAGCGGGGGGGCTCCAATGAGCAGTTCTTC.